The 19 T cell receptor beta chains given below trace back to one sample, sequenced in a study of blood T cell repertoires in COVID-19. The data were produced by immunoSEQ multiplex PCR, yet TCRdb's version contains in-frame clones alone and is incomplete. In the table there are about 140,000 clones, approximately 85% of which are singletons. Source material: PBMCs or T cells enriched from blood (not recorded which). The receptors shown here come from a woman aged 45-60 years with acute COVID-19.

The CDR3 protein is CASSDAGQFYGYTF. The CDR3 DNA is TGTGCCAGCAGTGATGCGGGTCAGTTCTATGGCTACACCTTC. The chain employs TRBV2 and TRBJ1-2; no reliable D call. Looked up from germline, CDR1 is SNHLY and CDR2 is FYNNEI. V lost 3 bases, J lost 4 bases, and 12 bases lay in between. The CDR3 has 14 amino acids.

The chain has TRBV12-5 and TRBJ2-5, with a tentative D call TRBD2 (6 bases). From germline, CDR1 is LGHNT and CDR2 FRNRAP. The germline V and J ends were trimmed by 6 bases and 1 base, with 12 bases remaining between them. This CDR3 has 14 residues. CDR3 coding DNA: TGTGCTAGTGGAAGGGACTCGTCCCAAGAGACCCAGTACTTC. Residues: CASGRDSSQETQYF.

V usage is TRBV2 and J usage is TRBJ1-6; D might be TRBD1 (6 bases). Germline loops: CDR1 SNHLY, CDR2 FYNNEI. The CDR3 covers 15 residues. V lost 7 bases, J lost 4 bases, and 14 bases lay in between. The CDR3 loop is CASMDQTGYNSPLHF. CDR3 nucleotides: TGTGCCAGCATGGATCAGACAGGTTATAATTCACCCCTCCACTTT.

The chain carries TRBV15 and TRBJ1-1; D remains ambiguous. Per germline, CDR1 LNHNV and CDR2 YYDKDF (reference sequence). The V end was cut by 6 bases, the J end by 1 base, with 3 bases between. CDR3 size: 11 residues. As DNA, the CDR3 is TGTGCCACCAGGGCGAACACTGAAGCTTTCTTT. It translates to CATRANTEAFF.

This clone showed up just a few times. The chain employs TRBV21-1 and TRBJ1-2; the listed D gene, TRBD1, was not tested against the DNA. TRBV21-1 is a pseudogene segment. The CDR3 has 15 residues. The CDR3 DNA reads as TGTGCCAGCAGCCCCCCGCGCAGGGTGGGTTGTGGCTACACCTTC. It is translated as CASSPPRRVGCGYTF.

The genes are TRBV9 and TRBJ2-1; 7 positions agree with TRBD2. The V segment lost 0 bases and the J segment 2 bases; nucleotides outside the gene matches: 5. This CDR3 is built from 16 residues. CDR1 is SGDLS, CDR2 YYNGEE, per germline. The CDR3 bases are TGTGCCAGCAGCGTAGTTGGCGGGGGACCCTACAATGAGCAGTTCTTC. Translation: CASSVVGGGPYNEQFF.

The rearrangement joins TRBV10-2 to TRBJ1-4; D gene unclear. CDR1 and CDR2 from the germline V gene are WSHSY and SAAADI. The CDR3 has 16 residues. Trimming left V 4 bases short and J 8 bases short, with 20 bases between. The CDR3 region is CASSGGSPPAREKLFF. The CDR3, as DNA: TGCGCCAGCAGTGGAGGCAGTCCCCCAGCGAGGGAAAAACTGTTTTTT.

Note on this clone: Other DNA sequences from this sample encode an identical CDR3 as well. The chain couples TRBV3-1 (or the pseudogene TRBV3-2) to TRBJ2-7, with no clear D. From germline, CDR1 is LGHDT and CDR2 YNNKEL (reference sequence). Between the trimmed V and J ends, which lost 1 base and 6 bases, there was a span of 7 bases. CDR3 length equals 12 residues. The CDR3 spells CASSQGSGEQYF. In DNA form, the CDR3 reads TGTGCCAGCAGCCAAGGGTCGGGCGAGCAGTACTTC.

V usage is TRBV6-5 and J usage is TRBJ2-7, with 8 bases matching TRBD1. CDR3 size: 15 residues. J gave up 4 bases and V 6 bases, and 11 bases lay outside the gene matches. The germline CDR1 and CDR2 sequences are MNHEY and SVGAGI. The CDR3 DNA reads TGTGCCAGCAGCCTCAAACGCGGACAGGGATACGAGCAGTACTTC. It translates to CASSLKRGQGYEQYF.

This chain joins TRBV19 and TRBJ2-3; TRBD2 matches 13 bases. The CDR3 totals 19 residues. The germline V gene has CDR1 LNHDA and CDR2 SQIVND (reference sequence). J gave up 6 bases and V 7 bases, and 19 bases lay outside the gene matches. CDR3 sequence: CASTRGTGLAGAPGDTQYF. CDR3 nucleotide sequence: TGTGCCAGTACCCGAGGGACCGGACTAGCGGGAGCCCCCGGGGATACGCAGTATTTT.

The gene calls are TRBV7-2 and TRBJ1-2; D gene unclear. From germline, CDR1 is SGHTA and CDR2 FQGNSA. V shed 4 bases and J shed 4 bases, with 7 bases lying between them. The CDR3 is 12 residues long. As DNA, the CDR3 is TGTGCCAGCAGCTCCCAGGTCTATGGCTACACCTTC. Translating it yields CASSSQVYGYTF. Supplemented by reference TRBV7-2 and TRBJ1-2, the full variable domain reads GAGVSQSPSNKVTEKGKDVELRCDPISGHTALYWYRQSLGQGLEFLIYFQGNSAPDKSGLPSDRFSAERTGGSVSTLTIQRTQQEDSAVYLCASSSQVYGYTFGSGTRLTVV.

The table lists this clone with a few counts. The rearrangement joins TRBV6-1 to TRBJ1-5, with D uncertain. The CDR3 totals 13 residues. The germline V gene encodes CDR1 MNHNS and CDR2 SASEGT. Trimming removed 3 bases from V and 4 bases from J, with 7 bases in between. CDR3 nucleotide sequence: TGTGCCAGCAGTGATACCCGGAATCAGCCCCAGCATTTT. It translates to CASSDTRNQPQHF.

The chain couples TRBV7-9 to TRBJ2-5; 9 nucleotides agree with TRBD1. Germline-derived CDR1 and CDR2 are SEHNR and FQNEAQ (reference sequence). Losses at the gene ends were 4 bases for V and 0 bases for J; bases not matched to a gene: 3. This CDR3 comprises 15 residues. CDR3 nucleotides: TGTGCCAGCAGCTCCCGACAGGGGGACCAAGAGACCCAGTACTTC. Amino acids: CASSSRQGDQETQYF. The entire variable domain, with the rest obtained from reference TRBV7-9 and TRBJ2-5, is as follows: DTGVSQNPRHKITKRGQNVTFRCDPISEHNRLYWYRQTLGQGPEFLTYFQNEAQLEKSRLLSDRFSAERPKGSFSTLEIQRTEQGDSAMYLCASSSRQGDQETQYFGPGTRLLVL.

This rearrangement joins TRBV6-6 to TRBJ2-6; D unresolved. With 0 bases removed from V and 2 bases from J, the gap between germline ends came to 8 bases. The CDR3 is made up of 16 amino acids. Germline assignment: CDR1 MNHNY and CDR2 SVGAGI (reference sequence). The CDR3 DNA follows: TGTGCCAGCAGTTACTCGCAGGAACCTGGGGCCAACGTCCTGACTTTC. This codes for CASSYSQEPGANVLTF.

This clone was found a few times. This rearrangement joins TRBV29-1 to TRBJ2-1; 8 bases align to TRBD2. After removal of 4 bases from V and 3 bases from J, the junction contained 2 bases not matched to a gene. There are 13 residues in the CDR3. Germline V CDR1 and CDR2: SQVTM, ANQGSEA. The CDR3 bases are TGCAGCGTTGTAGGGACTAGCTACAATGAGCAGTTCTTC. This translates into CSVVGTSYNEQFF.

The CDR3 DNA is TGTGCCAGCAGTGAAACCGGGACAGGGATTGGGACTGAAGCTTTCTTT. Its translation is CASSETGTGIGTEAFF. The chain joins TRBV6-1 to TRBJ1-1, with 9 nucleotides matching TRBD1. CDR1 is MNHNS, CDR2 SASEGT, per germline. The CDR3 consists of 16 residues. The V gene end was trimmed by 2 bases and the J gene end by 5 bases; junction bases not matched to a gene: 9.

This clone appeared a single time. This chain uses TRBV3-1 (or the pseudogene TRBV3-2) with TRBJ1-2; D is ambiguous. This CDR3 region has 14 residues. Germline values: CDR1 LGHDT, CDR2 YNNKEL (reference sequence). V shed 1 base and J shed 2 bases, with 8 bases lying between them. The CDR3 here is CASSQGRGNYGYTF. For the CDR3, the DNA is TGTGCCAGCAGCCAAGGGCGGGGAAACTATGGCTACACCTTC.

The V call is TRBV6-6, the J call TRBJ2-1; D remains unclear. Trimming cost V 0 bases and J 6 bases, with 3 bases left between them. There are 12 residues in the CDR3. Germline loops: CDR1 MNHNY, CDR2 SVGAGI (reference sequence). The CDR3 protein is CASSYSANEQFF. The CDR3 coding sequence is TGTGCCAGCAGTTACTCGGCCAATGAGCAGTTCTTC.

The CDR3 DNA sequence: TGTGCCAGCAGTTTCGAAGCTGGGGAGGCCCAGTACTTC. Translating gives CASSFEAGEAQYF. The chain links TRBV12-3 or TRBV12-4 to TRBJ2-5; tentative D call: TRBD2 (6 bases). The CDR3 is 13 amino acids. The ends were cut back, 3 bases at V and 9 bases at J, with 14 bases in the middle.